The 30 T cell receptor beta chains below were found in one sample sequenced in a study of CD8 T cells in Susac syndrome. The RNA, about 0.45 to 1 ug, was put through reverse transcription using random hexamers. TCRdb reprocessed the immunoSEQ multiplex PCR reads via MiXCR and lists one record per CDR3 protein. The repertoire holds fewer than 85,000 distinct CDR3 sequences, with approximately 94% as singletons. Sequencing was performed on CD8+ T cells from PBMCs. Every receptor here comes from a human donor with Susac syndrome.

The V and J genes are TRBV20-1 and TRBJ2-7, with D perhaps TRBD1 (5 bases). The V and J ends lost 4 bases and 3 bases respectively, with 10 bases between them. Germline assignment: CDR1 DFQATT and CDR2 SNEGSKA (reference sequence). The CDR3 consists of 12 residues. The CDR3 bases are TGCAGTGCTATCTGGCAGGGCTACGAGCAGTACTTC. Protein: CSAIWQGYEQYF.

CDR3 loop: CASSTAGTGGTDTQYF. DNA for the CDR3: TGTGCCAGCAGTACAGCCGGGACAGGGGGCACAGATACGCAGTATTTT. The gene calls are TRBV6-1 and TRBJ2-3; 10 bases match TRBD1. Germline V lookup: CDR1 MNHNS, CDR2 SASEGT. The V gene end was trimmed by 5 bases and the J gene end by 1 base; junction bases not matched to a gene: 6. The CDR3 is made up of 16 amino acids.

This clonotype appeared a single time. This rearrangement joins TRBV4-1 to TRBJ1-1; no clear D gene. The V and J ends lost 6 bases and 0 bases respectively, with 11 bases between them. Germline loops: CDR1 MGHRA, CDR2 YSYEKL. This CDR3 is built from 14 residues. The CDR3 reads CASSRIRVNTEAFF. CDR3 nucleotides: TGCGCCAGCAGTCGGATACGGGTGAACACTGAAGCTTTCTTT.

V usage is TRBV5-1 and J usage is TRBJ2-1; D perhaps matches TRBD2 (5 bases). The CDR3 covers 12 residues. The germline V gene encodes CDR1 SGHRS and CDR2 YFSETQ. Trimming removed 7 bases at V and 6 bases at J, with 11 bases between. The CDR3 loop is CASPSAGNEQFF. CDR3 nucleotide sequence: TGCGCCAGCCCCTCGGCGGGCAATGAGCAGTTCTTC.

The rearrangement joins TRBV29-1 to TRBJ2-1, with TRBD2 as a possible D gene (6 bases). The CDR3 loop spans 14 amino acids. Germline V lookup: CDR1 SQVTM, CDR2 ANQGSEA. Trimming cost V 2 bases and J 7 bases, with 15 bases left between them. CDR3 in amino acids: CSVETSINLNEQFF. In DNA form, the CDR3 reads TGCAGCGTTGAAACTAGCATAAACCTTAATGAGCAGTTCTTC.

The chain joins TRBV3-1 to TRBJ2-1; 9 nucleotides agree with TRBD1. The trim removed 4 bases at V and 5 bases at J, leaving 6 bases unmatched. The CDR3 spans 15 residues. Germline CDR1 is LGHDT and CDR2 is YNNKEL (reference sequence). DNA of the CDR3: TGTGCCAGCAGCCTACGACAGGGGGGGAACAATGAGCAGTTCTTC. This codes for CASSLRQGGNNEQFF.

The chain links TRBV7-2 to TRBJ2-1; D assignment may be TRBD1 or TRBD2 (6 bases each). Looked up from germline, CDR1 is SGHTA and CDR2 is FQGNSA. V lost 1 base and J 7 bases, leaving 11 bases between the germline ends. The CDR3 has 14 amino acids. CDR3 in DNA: TGTGCCAGCAGCTTAGTTGGGGGGCCTAATGAGCAGTTCTTC. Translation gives CASSLVGGPNEQFF. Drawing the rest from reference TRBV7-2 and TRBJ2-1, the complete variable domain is GAGVSQSPSNKVTEKGKDVELRCDPISGHTALYWYRQSLGQGLEFLIYFQGNSAPDKSGLPSDRFSAERTGGSVSTLTIQRTQQEDSAVYLCASSLVGGPNEQFFGPGTRLTVL.

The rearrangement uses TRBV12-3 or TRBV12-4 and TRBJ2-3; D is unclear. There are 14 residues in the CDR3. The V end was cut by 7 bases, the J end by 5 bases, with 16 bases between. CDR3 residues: CASTIPGRGDTQYF. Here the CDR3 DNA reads TGTGCCAGCACCATCCCCGGGCGTGGAGATACGCAGTATTTT.

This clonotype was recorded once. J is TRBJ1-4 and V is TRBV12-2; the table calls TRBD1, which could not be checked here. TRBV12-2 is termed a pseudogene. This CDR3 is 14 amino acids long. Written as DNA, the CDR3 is TGTGCAAGTTCAATGGACAGCCTTAATGAAAAACTGTTTTTT. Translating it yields CASSMDSLNEKLFF.

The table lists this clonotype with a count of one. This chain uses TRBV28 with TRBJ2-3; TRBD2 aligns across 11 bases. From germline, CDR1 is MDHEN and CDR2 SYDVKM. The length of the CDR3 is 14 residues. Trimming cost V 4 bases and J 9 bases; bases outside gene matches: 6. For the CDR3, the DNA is TGTGCCAGCAGTTCCCCGACTAGCGGGGACACGCAGTATTTT. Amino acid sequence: CASSSPTSGDTQYF.

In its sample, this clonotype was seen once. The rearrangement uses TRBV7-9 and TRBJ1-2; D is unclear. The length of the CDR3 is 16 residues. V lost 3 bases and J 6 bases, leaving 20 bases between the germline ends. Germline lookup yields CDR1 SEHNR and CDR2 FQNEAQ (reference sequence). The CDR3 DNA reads TGTGCCAGCAGCTTGGCGCTAGGCCGAAGAGAGGATGGCTACACCTTC. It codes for CASSLALGRREDGYTF.

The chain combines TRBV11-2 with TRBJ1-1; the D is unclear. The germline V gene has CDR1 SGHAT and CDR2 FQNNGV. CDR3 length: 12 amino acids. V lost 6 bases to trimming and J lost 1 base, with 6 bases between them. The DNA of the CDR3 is TGTGCCAGCAGTTTTACGAACACTGAAGCTTTCTTT. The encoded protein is CASSFTNTEAFF.

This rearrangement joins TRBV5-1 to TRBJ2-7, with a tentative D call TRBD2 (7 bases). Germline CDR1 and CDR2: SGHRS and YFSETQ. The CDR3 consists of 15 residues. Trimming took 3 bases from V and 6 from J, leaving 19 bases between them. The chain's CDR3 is CASSWDLRGGGEQYF. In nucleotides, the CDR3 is TGCGCCAGCAGCTGGGACTTGAGGGGGGGAGGCGAGCAGTACTTC.

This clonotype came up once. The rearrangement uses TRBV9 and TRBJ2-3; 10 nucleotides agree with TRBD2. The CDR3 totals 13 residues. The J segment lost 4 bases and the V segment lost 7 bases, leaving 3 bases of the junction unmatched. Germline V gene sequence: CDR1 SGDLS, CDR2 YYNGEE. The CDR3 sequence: CASEAGGSDTQYF. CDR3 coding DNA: TGTGCCAGCGAAGCGGGGGGGTCAGATACGCAGTATTTT.

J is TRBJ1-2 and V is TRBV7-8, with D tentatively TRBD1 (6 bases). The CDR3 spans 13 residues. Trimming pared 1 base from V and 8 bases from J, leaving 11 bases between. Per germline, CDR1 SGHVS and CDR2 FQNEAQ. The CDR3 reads CASSLVGAEGYTF. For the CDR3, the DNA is TGTGCCAGCAGCTTAGTGGGGGCAGAGGGCTACACCTTC. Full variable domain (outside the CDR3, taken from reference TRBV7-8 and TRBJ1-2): GAGVSQSPRYKVAKRGQDVALRCDPISGHVSLFWYQQALGQGPEFLTYFQNEAQLDKSGLPSDRFFAERPEGSVSTLKIQRTQQEDSAVYLCASSLVGAEGYTFGSGTRLTVV.

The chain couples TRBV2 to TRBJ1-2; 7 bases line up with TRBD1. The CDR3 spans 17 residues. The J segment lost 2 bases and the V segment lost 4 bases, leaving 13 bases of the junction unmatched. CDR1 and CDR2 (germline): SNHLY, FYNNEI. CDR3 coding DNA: TGTGCCAGCAGTGGAAGACAGGGAATGGACATAAACTATGGCTACACCTTC. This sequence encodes CASSGRQGMDINYGYTF.

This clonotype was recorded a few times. The CDR3 loop is CASSSTGNQPQHF. DNA for the CDR3: TGTGCCAGCAGCTCGACAGGGAATCAGCCCCAGCATTTT. The rearrangement uses TRBV11-1 and TRBJ1-5; 7 bases match TRBD1. This CDR3 spans 13 amino acids. The V gene's germline CDR1 is SGHAT and CDR2 FQDESV (reference sequence). After removal of 4 bases from V and 4 bases from J, the junction contained 1 base not matched to a gene. Together with reference TRBV11-1 and TRBJ1-5, the CDR3 gives the full variable domain: EAEVAQSPRYKITEKSQAVAFWCDPISGHATLYWYRQILGQGPELLVQFQDESVVDDSQLPKDRFSAERLKGVDSTLKIQPAELGDSAMYLCASSSTGNQPQHFGDGTRLSIL.

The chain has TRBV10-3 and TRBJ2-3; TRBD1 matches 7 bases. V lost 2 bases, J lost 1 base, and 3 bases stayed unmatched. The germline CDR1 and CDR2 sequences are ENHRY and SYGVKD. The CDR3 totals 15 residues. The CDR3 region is CAISEDRVGTDTQYF. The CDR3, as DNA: TGTGCCATCAGTGAGGACAGGGTCGGCACAGATACGCAGTATTTT.

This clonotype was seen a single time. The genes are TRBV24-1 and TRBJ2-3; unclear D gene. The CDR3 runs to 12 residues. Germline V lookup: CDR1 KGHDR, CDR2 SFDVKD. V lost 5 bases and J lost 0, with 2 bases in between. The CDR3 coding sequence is TGTGCCACCAGTGTCAGCACAGATACGCAGTATTTT. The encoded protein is CATSVSTDTQYF.

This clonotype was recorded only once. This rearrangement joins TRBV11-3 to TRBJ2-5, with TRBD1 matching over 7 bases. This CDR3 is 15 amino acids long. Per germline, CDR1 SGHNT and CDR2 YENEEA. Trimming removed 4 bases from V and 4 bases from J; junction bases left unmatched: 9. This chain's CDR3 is CASSSRDRESETQYF. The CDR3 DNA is TGTGCCAGCAGCTCTCGGGACAGAGAATCAGAGACCCAGTACTTC. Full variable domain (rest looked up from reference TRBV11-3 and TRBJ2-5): EAGVVQSPRYKIIEKKQPVAFWCNPISGHNTLYWYLQNLGQGPELLIRYENEEAVDDSQLPKDRFSAERLKGVDSTLKIQPAELGDSAVYLCASSSRDRESETQYFGPGTRLLVL.

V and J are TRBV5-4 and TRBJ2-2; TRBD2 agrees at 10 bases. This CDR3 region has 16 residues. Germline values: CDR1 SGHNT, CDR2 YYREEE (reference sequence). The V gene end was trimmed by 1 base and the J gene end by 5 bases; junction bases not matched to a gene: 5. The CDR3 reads CASSLWGLATTGELFF. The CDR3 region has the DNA TGTGCCAGCAGCTTGTGGGGACTAGCGACAACCGGGGAGCTGTTTTTT. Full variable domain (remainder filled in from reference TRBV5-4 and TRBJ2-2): ETGVTQSPTHLIKTRGQQVTLRCSSQSGHNTVSWYQQALGQGPQFIFQYYREEENGRGNFPPRFSGLQFPNYSSELNVNALELDDSALYLCASSLWGLATTGELFFGEGSRLTVL.

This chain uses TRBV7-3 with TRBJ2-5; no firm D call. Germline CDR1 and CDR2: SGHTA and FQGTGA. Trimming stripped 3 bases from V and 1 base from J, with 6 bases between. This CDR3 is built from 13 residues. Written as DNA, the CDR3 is TGTGCCAGCAGCTTGTCCAGCCAAGAGACCCAGTACTTC. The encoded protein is CASSLSSQETQYF.

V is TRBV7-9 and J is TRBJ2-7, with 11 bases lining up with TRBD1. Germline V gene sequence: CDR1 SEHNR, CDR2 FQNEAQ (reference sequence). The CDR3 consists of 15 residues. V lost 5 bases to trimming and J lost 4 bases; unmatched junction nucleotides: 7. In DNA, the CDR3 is TGTGCCAGCAGCCCCCCCGGGACAGGGGGTTACGAGCAGTACTTC. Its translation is CASSPPGTGGYEQYF.

As DNA, the CDR3 is TGTGCCAGCAGCGTAGAAGACAGGGGTAAGCCCCAGCATTTT. Its protein is CASSVEDRGKPQHF. The V call is TRBV9, the J call TRBJ1-5; 8 bases match TRBD1. V trimming: 0 bases; J trimming: 8 bases; junction bases outside the gene matches: 4. Germline V CDR1 and CDR2: SGDLS, YYNGEE. CDR3 length: 14 amino acids.

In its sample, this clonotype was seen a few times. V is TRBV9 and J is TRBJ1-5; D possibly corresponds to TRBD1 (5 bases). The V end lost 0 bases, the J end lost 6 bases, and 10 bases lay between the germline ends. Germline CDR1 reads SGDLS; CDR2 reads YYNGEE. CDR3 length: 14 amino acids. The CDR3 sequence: CASSVAGGGQPQHF. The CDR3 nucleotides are TGTGCCAGCAGCGTAGCTGGGGGAGGTCAGCCCCAGCATTTT.

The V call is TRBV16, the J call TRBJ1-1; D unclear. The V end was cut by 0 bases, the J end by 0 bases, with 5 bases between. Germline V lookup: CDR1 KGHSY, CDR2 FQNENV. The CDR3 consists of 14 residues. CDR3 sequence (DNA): TGTGCCAGCAGCCAATCATCGCTGAACACTGAAGCTTTCTTT. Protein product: CASSQSSLNTEAFF.

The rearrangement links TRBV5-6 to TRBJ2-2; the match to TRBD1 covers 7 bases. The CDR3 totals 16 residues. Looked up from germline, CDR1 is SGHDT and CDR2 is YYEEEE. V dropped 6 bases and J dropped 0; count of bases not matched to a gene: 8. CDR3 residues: CASNLDRVPNTGELFF. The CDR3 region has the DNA TGTGCCAGCAACCTCGACAGGGTACCGAACACCGGGGAGCTGTTTTTT.

CDR3 sequence reads: CASSFSRRGGQPQHF. CDR3 nucleotides: TGTGCCAGCAGCTTCAGCCGGCGGGGCGGACAGCCCCAGCATTTT. The rearrangement uses TRBV5-6 and TRBJ1-5, with D maybe TRBD1 (5 bases). Between the trimmed V and J ends, which lost 2 bases and 7 bases, there was a span of 16 bases. The germline V gene encodes CDR1 SGHDT and CDR2 YYEEEE. This CDR3 is 15 amino acids long. Full variable domain (missing parts from reference TRBV5-6 and TRBJ1-5): DAGVTQSPTHLIKTRGQQVTLRCSPKSGHDTVSWYQQALGQGPQFIFQYYEEEERQRGNFPDRFSGHQFPNYSSELNVNALLLGDSALYLCASSFSRRGGQPQHFGDGTRLSIL.

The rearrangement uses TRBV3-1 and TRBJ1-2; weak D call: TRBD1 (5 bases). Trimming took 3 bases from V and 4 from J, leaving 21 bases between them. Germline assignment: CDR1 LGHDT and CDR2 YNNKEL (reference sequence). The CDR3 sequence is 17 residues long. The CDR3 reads CASSQRTGPRSSYGYTF. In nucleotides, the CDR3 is TGTGCCAGCAGCCAGCGTACGGGGCCCCGGTCTTCCTATGGCTACACCTTC.

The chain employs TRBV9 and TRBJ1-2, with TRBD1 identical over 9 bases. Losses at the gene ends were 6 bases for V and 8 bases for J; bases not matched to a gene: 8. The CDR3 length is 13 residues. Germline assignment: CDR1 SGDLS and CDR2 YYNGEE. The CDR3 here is CASNAGTGIGYTF. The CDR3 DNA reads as TGTGCCAGCAACGCCGGGACAGGGATCGGCTACACCTTC.